The 14 T cell receptor beta chains in this list originate from one sample, sequenced in a study of cytomegalovirus exposure and HLA in healthy donors. The study ran its PCR with 60 Vbeta and 13 Jbeta primers. Repertoires were generated with immunoSEQ multiplex PCR, while TCRdb's copy carries only in-frame clones and drops some. The sample shows some 180,000 clones, more than 65% of them seen only once. Sequencing was carried out using PBMCs. Receptor source: a man aged 35-49 years in good health and CMV-seropositive.

V usage is TRBV2 and J usage is TRBJ2-3, with D hard to call. CDR1 is SNHLY and CDR2 is FYNNEI in the germline V gene. Trimming shortened V by 6 bases and J by 2 bases, and 9 bases separated the two germline ends. This CDR3 contains 13 residues. CDR3 nucleotides: TGTGCCAGCAGAGGCGGTTACACAGATACGCAGTATTTT. Amino acid sequence: CASRGGYTDTQYF.

Here the CDR3 DNA reads TGTGCCAGCAGCTTAAACCCTACAGGGGGCAATAGCAATCAGCCCCAGCATTTT. It translates to CASSLNPTGGNSNQPQHF. The chain joins TRBV11-2 to TRBJ1-5, with 9 positions matching TRBD1. This CDR3 is built from 18 residues. From germline, CDR1 is SGHAT and CDR2 FQNNGV. Unmatched junction bases numbered 8, after V lost 2 bases and J lost 0 bases.

The CDR3 DNA is TGTGCCAGCAGCCCCGGCGGCTGGTATGGCTACACCTTC. Protein sequence: CASSPGGWYGYTF. The chain combines TRBV7-2 with TRBJ1-2, with D uncertain. Germline loops: CDR1 SGHTA, CDR2 FQGNSA. The CDR3 has 13 amino acids. V lost 5 bases to trimming and J lost 5 bases, with 12 bases between them.

CDR3 in DNA: TGTGCCAGCACTATTCAGGGCGCAGATACGCAGTATTTT. Translating it yields CASTIQGADTQYF. This chain joins TRBV6-1 and TRBJ2-3, with a weak D call TRBD1 (5 bases). The V end lost 7 bases, the J end lost 4 bases, and 12 bases lay between the germline ends. The CDR3 spans 13 residues. Germline lookup yields CDR1 MNHNS and CDR2 SASEGT.

V and J are TRBV5-4 and TRBJ2-7; 10 nucleotides align to TRBD2. From germline, CDR1 is SGHNT and CDR2 YYREEE (reference sequence). The CDR3 runs 15 residues. V shed 7 bases, J shed 2 bases, and the junction held 9 bases outside the gene matches. CDR3 in amino acids: CASGRLAGPPYEQYF. DNA of the CDR3: TGTGCCAGCGGCCGACTAGCGGGTCCTCCCTACGAGCAGTACTTC.

The chain combines TRBV7-2 with TRBJ2-3; 10 bases agree with TRBD2. This CDR3 has 17 amino acids. Germline loops: CDR1 SGHTA, CDR2 FQGNSA. V was clipped by 1 base and J by 2 bases; unmatched bases: 6. CDR3 in DNA: TGTGCCAGCAGCTTAGGGACTAGCGGAGGGGCCACAGATACGCAGTATTTT. Protein sequence: CASSLGTSGGATDTQYF.

This chain uses TRBV5-1 with TRBJ2-3; TRBD2 agrees at 9 bases. There are 15 residues in the CDR3. In germline, CDR1 is SGHRS, CDR2 YFSETQ. The ends lost 5 bases at V and 3 bases at J; junction bases unmatched: 7. The CDR3 bases are TGCGCCAGCAGGCGCGGGGGGGCCGGAACAGATACGCAGTATTTT. Translating it yields CASRRGGAGTDTQYF.

This clone was counted a single time. J is TRBJ2-3 and V is TRBV5-1, with 8 bases identical to TRBD1. This CDR3 comprises 15 residues. The junction had 6 bases not matched to a gene; V was cut back by 4 bases and J by 2 bases. CDR1 and CDR2 from the germline V gene are SGHRS and YFSETQ. CDR3 sequence (DNA): TGCGCCAGCAGCCCAGACAGGGGTGTCACAGATACGCAGTATTTT. This encodes CASSPDRGVTDTQYF.

The chain couples TRBV19 to TRBJ1-5; TRBD1 matches at 8 bases. Per germline, CDR1 LNHDA and CDR2 SQIVND (reference sequence). CDR3 size: 14 residues. The V gene end was trimmed by 6 bases and the J gene end by 7 bases; junction bases not matched to a gene: 8. CDR3 amino acids: CASRSGGANQPQHF. CDR3 DNA sequence: TGTGCCAGTAGATCAGGGGGCGCGAACCAGCCCCAGCATTTT. Filled out from reference TRBV19 and TRBJ1-5, the complete variable domain reads DGGITQSPKYLFRKEGQNVTLSCEQNLNHDAMYWYRQDPGQGLRLIYYSQIVNDFQKGDIAEGYSVSREKKESFPLTVTSAQKNPTAFYLCASRSGGANQPQHFGDGTRLSIL.

The chain links TRBV4-1 to TRBJ2-1; 7 nucleotides align to TRBD2. The length of the CDR3 is 16 residues. With V trimmed by 1 base and J by 4 bases, 7 bases remained unmatched. Germline assignment: CDR1 MGHRA and CDR2 YSYEKL. The CDR3 coding sequence is TGCGCCAGCAGCCAAGGGGCTAGCGGTGGATACAATGAGCAGTTCTTC. Protein: CASSQGASGGYNEQFF.

The V and J genes are TRBV4-3 and TRBJ2-7; no clear D gene. The CDR3 is made up of 15 amino acids. V was clipped by 0 bases and J by 1 base, with 10 bases between them. CDR1 and CDR2 from the germline V gene are LGHNA and YSLEER. Here the CDR3 DNA reads TGCGCCAGCAGCCAAGAGTGGGTCGGGTCCTACGAGCAGTACTTC. Protein sequence: CASSQEWVGSYEQYF.

The chain joins TRBV19 to TRBJ1-2; D not certain. This CDR3 contains 14 residues. V was trimmed by 5 bases and J by 5 bases, leaving 15 bases between them. The germline V gene encodes CDR1 LNHDA and CDR2 SQIVND (reference sequence). CDR3 sequence (DNA): TGTGCCAGTAGTCGTCTCGGGAAGAATTATGGCTACACCTTC. This codes for CASSRLGKNYGYTF.

The V call is TRBV9, the J call TRBJ2-1; D is possibly TRBD2 (6 bases). The germline V gene encodes CDR1 SGDLS and CDR2 YYNGEE. Trimming cost V 0 bases and J 4 bases, with 14 bases left between them. This CDR3 region has 16 residues. CDR3 in amino acids: CASSVDSSGLYNEQFF. The CDR3 DNA reads TGTGCCAGCAGCGTAGATTCGAGCGGGCTGTACAATGAGCAGTTCTTC. Supplemented by reference TRBV9 and TRBJ2-1, the full variable domain reads DSGVTQTPKHLITATGQRVTLRCSPRSGDLSVYWYQQSLDQGLQFLIQYYNGEERAKGNILERFSAQQFPDLHSELNLSSLELGDSALYFCASSVDSSGLYNEQFFGPGTRLTVL.

This clone was observed a handful of times. The V call is TRBV4-2, the J call TRBJ1-2; tentatively, D is TRBD1 (6 bases). The CDR3 length is 16 residues. CDR1 and CDR2 from the germline V gene are LGHNA and YNFKEQ. The V end lost 0 bases, the J end lost 0 bases, and 11 bases lay between the germline ends. CDR3 bases: TGTGCCAGCAGCCAAGAGACACAGGGTCCTAACTATGGCTACACCTTC. This codes for CASSQETQGPNYGYTF.